A selection of T cell receptor beta chains follows, all from one sample in a study of cytomegalovirus exposure and HLA in healthy donors. The method was immunoSEQ multiplex PCR; TCRdb's version includes in-frame clones alone and lacks a portion of them. The sample records 100,000 to 150,000 clones, 76% being singletons. The sequenced material came from PBMCs. These receptors originate from a man aged 45-60 years in good health and CMV-seronegative. Each CDR3 is given with its conserved first and last residue. A D gene is named only where the DNA matches it firmly. Clone size is given for some rows only: seen once, a few or many times, or a class if the clone is expanded.

TGCAGTGCAGCAGGGGGCTACGAGCAGTACTTC	CSAAGGYEQYF	11	TRBD1	.	TRBV20-1	TRBJ2-7
TGTGCCAGCAGCTTAACCATGACAGGGGTTAGCTATGGCTACACCTTC	CASSLTMTGVSYGYTF	16	TRBD1	.	TRBV5-4	TRBJ1-2
TGTGCCAGCAGCTTAAATGCAGGGGGCGCTGGAAATTCACCCCTCCACTTT	CASSLNAGGAGNSPLHF	17	TRBD1	.	TRBV7-2	TRBJ1-6
TGTGCCAGCAGCGTAGACCGAGACTCTGGAAACACCATATATTTT	CASSVDRDSGNTIYF	15	.	.	TRBV9	TRBJ1-3
TGTGCCAGCAGTGAACTCGAGTCGGGAAGCAGCTATGGCTACACCTTC	CASSELESGSSYGYTF	16	.	few	TRBV6-1	TRBJ1-2
TGTGCCAGCAGATCACTAGCGGGGGGGACAGATACGCAGTATTTT	CASRSLAGGTDTQYF	15	TRBD2	.	TRBV28	TRBJ2-3
TGTGCCAGCAGCCAAGTAGCGCGGGGAGACCAAGAGACCCAGTACTTC	CASSQVARGDQETQYF	16	.	.	TRBV4-2	TRBJ2-5
TGTGCCAGCAGCAGCGGGGTGGGCTCCTACAATGAGCAGTTCTTC	CASSSGVGSYNEQFF	15	TRBD2	.	TRBV5-4	TRBJ2-1
TGTGCCATCACGCCCGACAGGGGCTATGGCTACACCTTC	CAITPDRGYGYTF	13	TRBD1	once	TRBV10-3	TRBJ1-2
TGCGCCAGCAAGACAGACTATGGCTACACCTTC	CASKTDYGYTF	11	.	once	TRBV5-1	TRBJ1-2
TGTGCCAGCACTCAGGGGAATTCACCCCTCCACTTT	CASTQGNSPLHF	12	.	.	TRBV21-1	TRBJ1-6
TGTGCCAGCAGTTACGAGATTTCGAGCGGCTACACCTTC	CASSYEISSGYTF	13	.	.	TRBV6-5	TRBJ1-2
TGTGCCAGCTCGCGCGGGACAGGGGATCAGCCCCAGCATTTT	CASSRGTGDQPQHF	14	TRBD1	.	TRBV18	TRBJ1-5
TGCGCCAGCAGCTTGGGATCGCCAGCTGAAGCTTTCTTT	CASSLGSPAEAFF	13	.	.	TRBV5-1	TRBJ1-1
TGTGCCAGCAGCGAGGGACTAGCGGGGCGAGGTGAGCAGTTCTTC	CASSEGLAGRGEQFF	15	TRBD2	few	TRBV5-4	TRBJ2-1
TGTGCCAGCAGCTTCGGACAGGCGTACTATGGCTACACCTTC	CASSFGQAYYGYTF	14	TRBD1	once	TRBV5-6	TRBJ1-2
TGTGCCAGCAGCCCGACAGGGGATGAGACCCAGTACTTC	CASSPTGDETQYF	13	TRBD1	.	TRBV5-4	TRBJ2-5
TGCGCCAGCAGCTTGGACCCCGGGGTTGGTACTGAAGCTTTCTTT	CASSLDPGVGTEAFF	15	.	.	TRBV5-1	TRBJ1-1
TGTGCCATCAGTGAGTGGGAGGGCAACGAGCAGTACTTC	CAISEWEGNEQYF	13	TRBD2	once	TRBV10-3	TRBJ2-7
TGCGCCAGCAGCCAAGGACAGAGATCCTACAATGAGCAGTTCTTC	CASSQGQRSYNEQFF	15	.	.	TRBV4-3	TRBJ2-1
TGCAGCGTTGATCGGGGGAGAAGGACTGAAGCTTTCTTT	CSVDRGRRTEAFF	13	.	.	TRBV29-1	TRBJ1-1
TGCGCCAGCAGCTTGGGACAGCCGAACACCGGGGAGCTGTTTTTT	CASSLGQPNTGELFF	15	.	.	TRBV5-1	TRBJ2-2
TGTGCCAGCGTGCTTTCGGGGGGGTACACTGAAGCTTTCTTT	CASVLSGGYTEAFF	14	.	.	TRBV7-2	TRBJ1-1
TGTGCCAGCACCCTGACAGGGGAAGGCTATGGCTACACCTTC	CASTLTGEGYGYTF	14	TRBD1	few	TRBV6-1	TRBJ1-2
TGTGCCAGCCGGGGAGGGACATTCCTCTACGAGCAGTACTTC	CASRGGTFLYEQYF	14	.	.	TRBV2	TRBJ2-7
TGTGCCAGCAGTCCCGGGGTGAACACTGAAGCTTTCTTT	CASSPGVNTEAFF	13	.	.	TRBV28	TRBJ1-1
TGTGCCAGCACCCTGGCAGGGGGCACTGAAGCTTTCTTT	CASTLAGGTEAFF	13	TRBD1	.	TRBV4-2	TRBJ1-1